Listed below are T cell receptor beta chains from one sample, sequenced in a study of blood T cells in healthy people across ages. One entry per CDR3 protein, called by TCRdb with MiXCR from the 5' RACE reads. The data show approximately 820,000 distinct CDR3 sequences, approximately 48% seen once. Sequenced input: blood. Source of these receptors: a man in his sixties in good health. Each CDR3 is given with its conserved first and last residue. A D gene is named only where the DNA matches it firmly. The size field is filled for only some rows; it gives once, few, many or a size class.

CDR3: CASSDNGPGEADTQYF; DNA: TGTGCCAGCAGCGACAATGGCCCAGGGGAGGCAGATACGCAGTATTTT; J: TRBJ2-3; length: 16; D: NA; V: TRBV7-3; size: NA
CDR3: CATSDLGTSGQGALRELFF; DNA: TGTGCCACCAGTGATTTGGGGACCTCCGGTCAGGGGGCGTTAAGGGAGCTGTTTTTT; J: TRBJ2-2; length: 19; D: TRBD1; V: TRBV24-1; size: NA
CDR3: CASSPGPAASSTDTQYF; DNA: TGCGCCAGCAGCCCCGGACCAGCTGCCTCGTCCACAGATACGCAGTATTTT; J: TRBJ2-3; length: 17; D: NA; V: TRBV4-3; size: NA
CDR3: CATSRVRDNSPLHF; DNA: TGTGCCACCAGCAGAGTCAGGGATAATTCACCCCTCCACTTT; J: TRBJ1-6; length: 14; D: NA; V: TRBV15; size: NA
CDR3: CASTADTNTEAFF; DNA: TGTGCCAGCACCGCGGACACGAACACTGAAGCTTTCTTT; J: TRBJ1-1; length: 13; D: NA; V: TRBV7-9; size: NA
CDR3: CASSLTEVYNEQFF; DNA: TGTGCCAGCAGCTTAACGGAGGTATACAATGAGCAGTTCTTC; J: TRBJ2-1; length: 14; D: NA; V: TRBV5-4; size: few
CDR3: CSASAGVEQYF; DNA: TGCAGCGCATCTGCAGGGGTCGAGCAGTACTTC; J: TRBJ2-7; length: 11; D: NA; V: TRBV29-1; size: NA
CDR3: CASSPWDFNTGELFF; DNA: TGTGCCAGCAGCCCCTGGGACTTTAACACCGGGGAGCTGTTTTTT; J: TRBJ2-2; length: 15; D: NA; V: TRBV14; size: NA
CDR3: CASSRGQRPYEQYF; DNA: TGTGCCAGCAGCCGAGGACAGAGGCCCTACGAGCAGTACTTC; J: TRBJ2-7; length: 14; D: NA; V: TRBV14; size: once
CDR3: CSASGTTF; DNA: TGCAGTGCTTCCGGGACAACCTTC; J: TRBJ1-2; length: 8; D: NA; V: TRBV20-1; size: once
CDR3: CSARGIMGNQPQHF; DNA: TGCAGTGCTAGAGGTATTATGGGCAATCAGCCCCAGCATTTT; J: TRBJ1-5; length: 14; D: NA; V: TRBV20-1; size: NA
CDR3: CASSPVPAGATDTQYF; DNA: TGTGCCAGCAGCCCGGTCCCAGCGGGGGCCACAGATACGCAGTATTTT; J: TRBJ2-3; length: 16; D: TRBD2; V: TRBV7-2; size: NA
CDR3: CASSWGDRDPYEQYF; DNA: TGCGCCAGCAGCTGGGGGGACAGGGATCCCTACGAGCAGTACTTC; J: TRBJ2-7; length: 15; D: TRBD1; V: TRBV5-1; size: NA
CDR3: CASSQDLVAGASQETQYF; DNA: TGTGCCAGCAGCCAAGATCTCGTAGCGGGGGCTTCCCAAGAGACCCAGTACTTC; J: TRBJ2-5; length: 18; D: TRBD2; V: TRBV14; size: NA
CDR3: CSVVAVSGANVLTF; DNA: TGCAGCGTTGTTGCCGTCTCTGGGGCCAACGTCCTGACTTTC; J: TRBJ2-6; length: 14; D: NA; V: TRBV29-1; size: many
CDR3: CASSPQSTTNEKLFF; DNA: TGTGCCAGCAGCCCTCAGAGTACAACTAATGAAAAACTGTTTTTT; J: TRBJ1-4; length: 15; D: NA; V: TRBV12-3/TRBV12-4; size: NA
CDR3: CASSQDQRRRLVAKNIQYF; DNA: TGCGCCAGCAGCCAAGATCAACGCCGAAGACTAGTCGCCAAAAACATTCAGTACTTC; J: TRBJ2-4; length: 19; D: NA; V: TRBV4-3; size: NA
CDR3: CASSRDGPRGTQYF; DNA: TGTGCCAGCAGTCGCGACGGCCCCCGGGGTACGCAGTATTTT; J: TRBJ2-3; length: 14; D: NA; V: TRBV6-2/TRBV6-3; size: NA
CDR3: CSARDYHNEQFF; DNA: TGCAGTGCTAGGGACTACCACAATGAGCAGTTCTTC; J: TRBJ2-1; length: 12; D: NA; V: TRBV20-1; size: NA
CDR3: CASSPRGGDQNTEAFF; DNA: TGTGCCAGCAGCCCTAGGGGCGGGGACCAGAACACTGAAGCTTTCTTT; J: TRBJ1-1; length: 16; D: NA; V: TRBV7-2; size: few
CDR3: CASSLSLERPDTQYF; DNA: TGTGCCAGCAGTTTATCCCTCGAGCGCCCAGATACGCAGTATTTT; J: TRBJ2-3; length: 15; D: NA; V: TRBV27; size: few
CDR3: CASSLAEGLGTQYF; DNA: TGTGCCAGCAGCTTAGCCGAAGGACTAGGAACGCAGTATTTT; J: TRBJ2-3; length: 14; D: TRBD2; V: TRBV7-9; size: few
CDR3: CASSLGPTPTEAFF; DNA: TGTGCCAGCAGCTTAGGGCCCACCCCCACTGAAGCTTTCTTT; J: TRBJ1-1; length: 14; D: NA; V: TRBV7-9; size: NA
CDR3: CASSLSPRPAGDTQYF; DNA: TGCGCCAGCAGCCTCAGCCCCCGTCCAGCGGGAGATACGCAGTATTTT; J: TRBJ2-3; length: 16; D: NA; V: TRBV4-1; size: NA
CDR3: CATSDSRTGANVLTF; DNA: TGTGCCACCAGTGATTCTCGGACTGGGGCCAACGTCCTGACTTTC; J: TRBJ2-6; length: 15; D: NA; V: TRBV24-1; size: NA
CDR3: CASNLNNEQFF; DNA: TGCGCCAGCAACCTTAACAATGAGCAGTTCTTC; J: TRBJ2-1; length: 11; D: NA; V: TRBV5-1; size: NA
CDR3: CAISDGTGGDEQFF; DNA: TGTGCCATCAGTGATGGGACGGGAGGGGATGAGCAGTTCTTC; J: TRBJ2-1; length: 14; D: TRBD2; V: TRBV10-3; size: NA
CDR3: CASSFGRVGELFF; DNA: TGTGCCAGCAGCTTCGGACGAGTCGGGGAGCTGTTTTTT; J: TRBJ2-2; length: 13; D: NA; V: TRBV7-8; size: NA
CDR3: CASSSNMDGYTF; DNA: TGTGCCAGCAGTTCGAATATGGATGGCTACACCTTC; J: TRBJ1-2; length: 12; D: NA; V: TRBV27; size: NA
CDR3: CASSRTRGETQYF; DNA: TGTGCCAGCAGTCGGACGAGAGGGGAGACCCAGTACTTC; J: TRBJ2-5; length: 13; D: NA; V: TRBV12-3/TRBV12-4; size: many
CDR3: CASSLQAQGSPLHF; DNA: TGTGCCAGCAGCCTCCAAGCCCAAGGCTCACCCCTCCACTTT; J: TRBJ1-6; length: 14; D: NA; V: TRBV12-3/TRBV12-4; size: NA
CDR3: CATSREWDRVNEQYF; DNA: TGTGCCACCAGCAGAGAGTGGGACAGGGTAAACGAGCAGTACTTC; J: TRBJ2-7; length: 15; D: TRBD1; V: TRBV15; size: NA
CDR3: CASSQDLWKRDEYNEQYF; DNA: TGCGCCAGCAGCCAAGATTTGTGGAAGCGGGATGAGTACAATGAGCAGTACTTC; J: TRBJ2-7; length: 18; D: TRBD2; V: TRBV4-3; size: NA
CDR3: CASSLSTSGGYYNEQYF; DNA: TGCGCCAGCAGCTTGTCTACTAGCGGGGGTTACTACAATGAGCAGTACTTC; J: TRBJ2-7; length: 17; D: TRBD2; V: TRBV5-1; size: NA
CDR3: CASLKGGITRNEQFF; DNA: TGTGCCAGCCTTAAAGGAGGGATTACCAGGAATGAGCAGTTCTTC; J: TRBJ2-1; length: 15; D: NA; V: TRBV6-2/TRBV6-3; size: few
CDR3: CASSQAVGGLYNEQFF; DNA: TGCGCCAGCAGCCAAGCGGTCGGGGGACTCTACAATGAGCAGTTCTTC; J: TRBJ2-1; length: 16; D: NA; V: TRBV4-3; size: NA
CDR3: CASSPRPAGVFTGGTQYF; DNA: TGTGCCAGCAGTCCTAGGCCAGCGGGGGTTTTTACGGGGGGGACCCAGTACTTC; J: TRBJ2-5; length: 18; D: TRBD2; V: TRBV6-2/TRBV6-3; size: NA
CDR3: CASSRSRAADTQYF; DNA: TGTGCCAGCAGTCGGAGCAGGGCGGCAGATACGCAGTATTTT; J: TRBJ2-3; length: 14; D: NA; V: TRBV28; size: NA
CDR3: CASSLGGESNQPQHF; DNA: TGTGCCAGCAGTTTAGGGGGGGAGAGCAATCAGCCCCAGCATTTT; J: TRBJ1-5; length: 15; D: NA; V: TRBV12-3/TRBV12-4; size: NA
CDR3: CSAKDEWYGYTF; DNA: TGCAGTGCTAAGGACGAGTGGTATGGCTACACCTTC; J: TRBJ1-2; length: 12; D: NA; V: TRBV20-1; size: once
CDR3: CASSQSDTNSPLHF; DNA: TGTGCCAGCAGCCAGTCGGACACTAATTCACCCCTCCACTTT; J: TRBJ1-6; length: 14; D: NA; V: TRBV3-1; size: NA
CDR3: CAISESGTGLYEQYF; DNA: TGTGCCATCAGTGAGTCTGGGACAGGGCTCTACGAGCAGTACTTC; J: TRBJ2-7; length: 15; D: TRBD1; V: TRBV10-3; size: many
CDR3: CASSPHTGGYDSPLHF; DNA: TGTGCCAGCAGTCCTCACACAGGGGGCTACGATTCACCCCTCCACTTT; J: TRBJ1-6; length: 16; D: TRBD1; V: TRBV27; size: many
CDR3: CASSFYADYYEQYF; DNA: TGTGCCAGCAGTTTCTACGCCGACTACTACGAGCAGTACTTC; J: TRBJ2-7; length: 14; D: NA; V: TRBV12-3/TRBV12-4; size: NA
CDR3: CASSLGGSREYF; DNA: TGTGCCAGCAGTTTAGGAGGCAGTAGGGAGTACTTC; J: TRBJ2-5; length: 12; D: NA; V: TRBV28; size: NA
CDR3: CASSLAVGSGGPTDTQYF; DNA: TGCGCCAGCAGCTTGGCCGTCGGAAGCGGGGGACCCACAGATACGCAGTATTTT; J: TRBJ2-3; length: 18; D: TRBD2; V: TRBV5-1; size: NA
CDR3: CSARGGLADYNEQFF; DNA: TGCAGTGCTAGAGGTGGACTAGCGGACTACAATGAGCAGTTCTTC; J: TRBJ2-1; length: 15; D: TRBD2; V: TRBV20-1; size: NA
CDR3: CAISAGTGIGYTF; DNA: TGTGCCATCAGTGCCGGGACAGGAATAGGCTACACCTTC; J: TRBJ1-2; length: 13; D: TRBD1; V: TRBV10-3; size: few
CDR3: CASIPRDRGWGEQYF; DNA: TGTGCCAGCATCCCCCGGGACAGGGGTTGGGGCGAGCAGTACTTC; J: TRBJ2-7; length: 15; D: TRBD1; V: TRBV7-9; size: NA
CDR3: CASKAGGRRWVRNEQYF; DNA: TGTGCCAGCAAAGCCGGGGGTCGCCGGTGGGTCCGGAATGAGCAGTACTTC; J: TRBJ2-5; length: 17; D: NA; V: TRBV2; size: NA
CDR3: CASSSAGWQETQYF; DNA: TGTGCCAGCAGTTCGGCAGGGTGGCAAGAGACCCAGTACTTC; J: TRBJ2-5; length: 14; D: NA; V: TRBV7-6; size: once
CDR3: CAISDLAGAAKNIQYF; DNA: TGTGCCATCAGTGACTTAGCGGGGGCGGCCAAAAACATTCAGTACTTC; J: TRBJ2-4; length: 16; D: TRBD2; V: TRBV10-3; size: NA
CDR3: CSAHRGSNQPQHF; DNA: TGCAGTGCTCACCGGGGCTCCAATCAGCCCCAGCATTTT; J: TRBJ1-5; length: 13; D: NA; V: TRBV20-1; size: NA
CDR3: CSAGQGRYEQYF; DNA: TGCAGCGCAGGACAGGGGCGTTACGAGCAGTACTTC; J: TRBJ2-7; length: 12; D: TRBD1; V: TRBV29-1; size: few
CDR3: CASSTGLDTEAFF; DNA: TGTGCCAGTTCTACAGGGCTCGACACTGAAGCTTTCTTT; J: TRBJ1-1; length: 13; D: NA; V: TRBV2; size: NA